This TCR beta chain was profiled in a study of identical twins. Study results and limitations: The same donors were not followed; conclusions instead depended on cross-sectional statistical analysis. An excess of low generation probability was shown by twin-shared out-of-frame alpha sequences.

For this clonotype: Antigen: not known.

Addition of a universal primer site occurred through template switching, and cDNA carried unique molecular identifiers. TCRdb re-derived calls from the 5' RACE reads in MiXCR, one entry per CDR3 protein. This sample has some 200,000 distinct CDR3 sequences, with 7.5% found just once. V lost 0 bases to trimming and J lost 7 bases; unmatched junction nucleotides: 12. The CDR3 is made up of 16 amino acids. Germline V gives CDR1 SGDLS, CDR2 YYNGEE. This same sample was also part of a study on yellow fever vaccine responses in identical twins.

This TCR derives from a young woman in good health. Sequencing used memory (CD45RO+) T cells sorted from blood. The rearrangement joins TRBV9 to TRBJ2-5, with TRBD2 identical over 7 bases. The CDR3: CASSVGSLADDVTQYF. The CDR3 DNA reads TGTGCCAGCAGCGTAGGTTCCCTAGCGGACGATGTGACCCAGTACTTC.